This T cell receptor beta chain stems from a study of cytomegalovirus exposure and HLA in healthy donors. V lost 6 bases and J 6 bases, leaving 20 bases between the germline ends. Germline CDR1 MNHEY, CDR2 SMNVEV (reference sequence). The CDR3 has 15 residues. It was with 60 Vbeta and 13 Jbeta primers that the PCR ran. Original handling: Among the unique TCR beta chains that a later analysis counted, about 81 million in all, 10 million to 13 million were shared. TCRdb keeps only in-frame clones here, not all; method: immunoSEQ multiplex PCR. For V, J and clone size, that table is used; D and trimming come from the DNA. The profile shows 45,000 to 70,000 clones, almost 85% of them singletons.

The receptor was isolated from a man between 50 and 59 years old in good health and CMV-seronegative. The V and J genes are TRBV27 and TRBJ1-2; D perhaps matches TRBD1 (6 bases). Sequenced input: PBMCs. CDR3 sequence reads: CASSLTGWFNDGYTF. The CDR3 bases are TGTGCCAGCAGCTTAACAGGGTGGTTTAATGATGGCTACACCTTC.